Each of the 13 T cell receptor beta chains below was sequenced from the same sample in a study of cytomegalovirus exposure and HLA in healthy donors. PCR primers comprised 60 Vbeta and 13 Jbeta primers. Data came from immunoSEQ multiplex PCR; TCRdb stores just in-frame clones and leaves some out. The sample shows some 88,000 clones, over 65% of them seen only once. The source material was PBMCs. These receptors came from a woman aged 18-30 years in good health and CMV-seropositive.

The CDR3, as DNA: TGTGCCAGCAGACGAGAATCCGGGACTAGCGGGGGGGCACGAGAGCAGTACTTC. It translates to CASRRESGTSGGAREQYF. This rearrangement joins TRBV27 to TRBJ2-5, with 16 bases lining up with TRBD2. The ends lost 6 bases at V and 11 bases at J; junction bases unmatched: 18. Germline loops: CDR1 MNHEY, CDR2 SMNVEV (reference sequence). The CDR3 contains 18 residues.

This rearrangement joins TRBV19 to TRBJ1-6; TRBD1 agrees at 7 bases. The CDR3 runs to 15 residues. The ends lost 4 bases at V and 7 bases at J; junction bases unmatched: 7. Germline V gives CDR1 LNHDA, CDR2 SQIVND (reference sequence). The CDR3 DNA follows: TGTGCCAGTAGTACAACGGGACAGACCAATTCACCCCTCCACTTT. This encodes CASSTTGQTNSPLHF.

This rearrangement joins TRBV6-4 to TRBJ2-1; possibly TRBD2 for D (6 bases). Germline values: CDR1 MRHNA, CDR2 SNTAGT. The length of the CDR3 is 15 residues. Trimming cost V 2 bases and J 8 bases, with 16 bases left between them. The CDR3 sequence is CASSDRAGTAHEQFF. The CDR3 nucleotides are TGTGCCAGCAGTGACCGAGCTGGGACTGCCCATGAGCAGTTCTTC.

V is TRBV7-6 and J is TRBJ2-3; 15 bases align to TRBD2. V lost 1 base to trimming and J lost 1 base; unmatched junction nucleotides: 6. This CDR3 has 19 residues. Germline V gene lookup returns CDR1 SGHVS and CDR2 FNYEAQ. CDR3 nucleotides: TGTGCCAGCAGCTTAGGTCCGGGACTAGCGGGGGGCCGCACAGATACGCAGTATTTT. This codes for CASSLGPGLAGGRTDTQYF.

The rearrangement joins TRBV7-9 to TRBJ1-3; maybe TRBD1 (6 bases). Germline-derived CDR1 and CDR2 are SEHNR and FQNEAQ (reference sequence). The CDR3 extends over 15 amino acids. V gave up 0 bases and J gave up 4 bases, with 10 bases separating them. CDR3 protein: CASSLAQGFGNTIYF. CDR3 in DNA: TGTGCCAGCAGCTTAGCGCAGGGGTTCGGAAACACCATATATTTT.

The rearrangement joins TRBV6-1 to TRBJ1-2, with a weak D call TRBD1 (6 bases). The CDR3 covers 15 residues. V lost 1 base, J lost 6 bases, and 15 bases lay in between. The V gene's germline CDR1 is MNHNS and CDR2 SASEGT. Here the CDR3 reads CASSEGRGTSHGYTF. CDR3 bases: TGTGCCAGCAGTGAAGGGAGGGGGACTAGTCATGGCTACACCTTC.

This chain links TRBV7-2 with TRBJ2-1, with 11 bases aligning to TRBD2. Unmatched junction bases numbered 10, after V lost 1 base and J lost 5 bases. Per germline, CDR1 SGHTA and CDR2 FQGNSA. CDR3 length: 18 residues. CDR3 DNA: TGTGCCAGCAGCTTAGTAAAGGCTAGCGGGAGGATCCACAATGAGCAGTTCTTC. Its protein product is CASSLVKASGRIHNEQFF.

The chain recombines TRBV9 with TRBJ2-7; 12 nucleotides line up with TRBD2. The CDR3 extends over 20 amino acids. V lost 2 bases and J lost 1; bases outside the gene matches: 16. CDR1 is SGDLS and CDR2 is YYNGEE in the germline V gene. CDR3 protein: CASSVSSGLAGGPGSYEQYF. CDR3 DNA: TGTGCCAGCAGCGTCTCCTCCGGGCTAGCGGGGGGGCCGGGGTCCTACGAGCAGTACTTC.

V and J are TRBV7-7 and TRBJ2-5; D perhaps matches TRBD1 (5 bases). Germline-derived CDR1 and CDR2 are SSHAT and FNYEAQ (reference sequence). The length of the CDR3 is 14 residues. V was pared by 1 base and J by 5 bases, with 11 bases between. CDR3 nucleotide sequence: TGTGCCAGCAGCTTAGGGGGCTCTGGCGAGACCCAGTACTTC. Encoded protein: CASSLGGSGETQYF.

V and J are TRBV19 and TRBJ2-3; the match to TRBD2 covers 8 bases. With V trimmed by 1 base and J by 0 bases, 6 bases remained unmatched. This CDR3 contains 17 residues. CDR1 and CDR2 (germline): LNHDA, SQIVND (reference sequence). The DNA of the CDR3 is TGTGCCAGTAGTATAGTCTTTACTAGCGGAAGCACAGATACGCAGTATTTT. It is translated as CASSIVFTSGSTDTQYF.

The chain is built from TRBV28 and TRBJ1-4, with 7 bases fitting TRBD1. Unmatched junction bases numbered 8, after V lost 6 bases and J lost 4 bases. This CDR3 comprises 15 residues. Germline lookup yields CDR1 MDHEN and CDR2 SYDVKM. The CDR3 region has the DNA TGTGCCAGCAGCCCCCCGGGACAGATTAATGAAAAACTGTTTTTT. This translates into CASSPPGQINEKLFF.

This chain joins TRBV25-1 and TRBJ1-1; weak D call: TRBD1 (6 bases). The CDR3 runs to 14 residues. Germline loops: CDR1 MGHDK, CDR2 SYGVNS. V lost 5 bases to trimming and J lost 2 bases, with 12 bases between them. Here the CDR3 DNA reads TGTGCCAGCAGTTCGGACAGATTAAACACTGAAGCTTTCTTT. Translating it yields CASSSDRLNTEAFF.

This clone was seen more than once but under ten times. The chain couples TRBV7-2 to TRBJ2-7; 7 bases agree with TRBD2. Germline V gene data show CDR1 as SGHTA and CDR2 as FQGNSA. The CDR3 sequence is 16 residues long. The junction had 20 bases not matched to a gene; V was cut back by 6 bases and J by 9 bases. As DNA, the CDR3 is TGTGCCAGCAGTTCCCGTAGCGGGTTCCCGGCAGTTGTGCAGTACTTC. Amino acids: CASSSRSGFPAVVQYF.